These 25 T cell receptor beta chains were sequenced from one sample in a study of shared clonotypes between healthy human individuals. Here immunoSEQ multiplex PCR was the method, and the copy in TCRdb shows in-frame clones only, minus some. The sample contains more than 1 million clones, roughly 74% of which appear only once. Sequencing input: memory CD4+ T cells from PBMCs. The subset denotes: CD45RA-negative fraction. These receptors were taken from a young man in good health. Some clones in this sample may be carry-over from other donors' samples.

V usage is TRBV5-4 and J usage is TRBJ2-7, with 7 nucleotides matching TRBD1. Germline V gene sequence: CDR1 SGHNT, CDR2 YYREEE (reference sequence). This CDR3 contains 15 residues. V was pared by 4 bases and J by 2 bases, with 9 bases of the junction left unmatched. CDR3 protein: CASSTQGKWTYEQYF. CDR3 DNA sequence: TGTGCCAGCAGCACACAGGGGAAGTGGACCTACGAGCAGTACTTC.

The J gene is TRBJ2-6, the V gene TRBV11-3; D ambiguous. Germline-derived CDR1 and CDR2 are SGHNT and YENEEA. Trimming left V 1 base short and J 0 bases short, with 7 bases between. There are 16 residues in the CDR3. CDR3 nucleotides: TGTGCCAGCAGCTTAGGGCCGTTCTCTGGGGCCAACGTCCTGACTTTC. Amino acid sequence: CASSLGPFSGANVLTF.

For this clone: Other nucleotide sequences in the sample specify the same CDR3. The V and J genes are TRBV28 and TRBJ1-5, with D possibly TRBD1 on 5 matching bases. Germline values: CDR1 MDHEN, CDR2 SYDVKM. Trimming left V 8 bases short and J 2 bases short, with 16 bases between. The CDR3 length is 15 residues. The CDR3 spells CASSRRQGGNQPQHF. The CDR3 DNA sequence: TGTGCCAGCTCCCGGAGGCAGGGAGGCAATCAGCCCCAGCATTTT.

CDR3 residues: CASSVGTGIERAELFF. CDR3 bases: TGTGCCAGCAGCGTAGGGACAGGGATCGAGCGGGCTGAGCTGTTTTTT. V usage is TRBV9 and J usage is TRBJ2-2; 8 bases are shared with TRBD1. This CDR3 spans 16 amino acids. After removal of 0 bases from V and 11 bases from J, the junction contained 12 bases not matched to a gene. CDR1 is SGDLS and CDR2 is YYNGEE in the germline V gene.

This CDR3 reads CASSSGNTQYF. DNA for the CDR3: TGCGCCAGCAGCTCAGGCAATACGCAGTATTTT. V gene TRBV5-1 combines with J gene TRBJ2-3, with D unclear. The CDR3 is 11 residues long. Germline CDR1 and CDR2: SGHRS and YFSETQ. V was cut by 3 bases and J by 7 bases, with 6 bases left in between.

The chain recombines TRBV28 with TRBJ2-2; D is uncertain. CDR1 and CDR2 (germline): MDHEN, SYDVKM. The CDR3 length is 13 residues. V lost 7 bases and J 7 bases, leaving 13 bases between the germline ends. The CDR3 protein is CASTSFWGGELFF. The CDR3 region has the DNA TGTGCCAGCACCTCATTCTGGGGCGGGGAGCTGTTTTTT. The full variable domain, completed using reference TRBV28 and TRBJ2-2, is DVKVTQSSRYLVKRTGEKVFLECVQDMDHENMFWYRQDPGLGLRLIYFSYDVKMKEKGDIPEGYSVSREKKERFSLILESASTNQTSMYLCASTSFWGGELFFGEGSRLTVL.

CDR3 residues: CASSLRQGRTDTQYF. The CDR3 DNA reads TGTGCCAGCTCACTACGACAGGGGAGAACAGATACGCAGTATTTT. The chain couples TRBV18 to TRBJ2-3; 8 bases are a match to TRBD1. Germline V gene data show CDR1 as KGHSH and CDR2 as LQKENI. The CDR3 sequence is 15 residues long. After removal of 4 bases from V and 3 bases from J, the junction contained 6 bases not matched to a gene. The variable domain in full, completed from reference TRBV18 and TRBJ2-3, reads NAGVMQNPRHLVRRRGQEARLRCSPMKGHSHVYWYRQLPEEGLKFMVYLQKENIIDESGMPKERFSAEFPKEGPSILRIQQVVRGDSAAYFCASSLRQGRTDTQYFGPGTRLTVL.

V usage is TRBV15 and J usage is TRBJ2-7; the match to TRBD1 covers 10 bases. The CDR3 is made up of 17 amino acids. The trim removed 0 bases at V and 2 bases at J, leaving 7 bases unmatched. Germline V gives CDR1 LNHNV, CDR2 YYDKDF (reference sequence). Written as DNA, the CDR3 is TGTGCCACCAGCAGAGACCACCCCGGGACAGGGGCCTACGAGCAGTACTTC. Protein: CATSRDHPGTGAYEQYF.

The V call is TRBV19, the J call TRBJ1-2; no clear D. The CDR3 runs 14 residues. Trimming shortened V by 4 bases and J by 3 bases, and 12 bases separated the two germline ends. The germline V gene encodes CDR1 LNHDA and CDR2 SQIVND (reference sequence). CDR3 region: CASSTPAEHYGYTF. As DNA, the CDR3 is TGTGCCAGTAGTACCCCCGCTGAACACTATGGCTACACCTTC.

The genes are TRBV5-4 and TRBJ1-2; D uncertain. The CDR3 is made up of 15 amino acids. With 7 bases removed from V and 5 bases from J, the gap between germline ends came to 21 bases. CDR1 and CDR2 from the germline V gene are SGHNT and YYREEE (reference sequence). CDR3 in amino acids: CASRQAIGGDYGYTF. The CDR3 bases are TGTGCCAGCCGGCAGGCAATAGGCGGAGATTATGGCTACACCTTC.

For this clone: The identical CDR3 is also encoded by other nucleotide sequences in the sample. CDR3: CASMTATNEKLFF. The CDR3 nucleotides read TGTGCCAGCATGACCGCAACTAATGAAAAACTGTTTTTT. The rearrangement uses TRBV28 and TRBJ1-4; D is unclear. Germline V gene sequence: CDR1 MDHEN, CDR2 SYDVKM. V was cut by 7 bases and J by 0 bases, with 6 bases left in between. CDR3 length equals 13 residues.

In its sample, this clone was seen a few times. This sequence joins TRBV29-1 and TRBJ2-7, with a weak D call TRBD2 (5 bases). CDR1 SQVTM and CDR2 ANQGSEA come from the germline V gene. This CDR3 region has 13 residues. V was clipped by 4 bases and J by 0 bases, with 10 bases between them. CDR3 loop: CSVVSGPSYEQYF. CDR3 bases: TGCAGCGTTGTAAGCGGACCCTCCTACGAGCAGTACTTC.

The J gene is TRBJ2-3, the V gene TRBV5-5; D call uncertain. Trimming stripped 4 bases from V and 4 bases from J, with 10 bases between. The germline V gene encodes CDR1 SGHKS and CDR2 YYEKEE (reference sequence). The CDR3 has 13 residues. For the CDR3, the DNA is TGTGCCAGCAGCCGCCCCGGTGCAGATACGCAGTATTTT. Translating gives CASSRPGADTQYF.

V usage is TRBV27 and J usage is TRBJ2-7; D could derive from TRBD1 or TRBD2 (5 bases each). There are 15 residues in the CDR3. The germline V gene has CDR1 MNHEY and CDR2 SMNVEV (reference sequence). V lost 3 bases and J lost 3, with 15 bases in between. CDR3 nucleotides: TGTGCCAGCAGTTTTACCCCCGGGACCGGCTACGAGCAGTACTTC. Residues: CASSFTPGTGYEQYF.

This sequence joins TRBV29-1 and TRBJ2-3; D unclear. Germline CDR1 and CDR2: SQVTM and ANQGSEA. Trimming shortened V by 7 bases and J by 3 bases, and 14 bases separated the two germline ends. The CDR3 covers 13 residues. In DNA, the CDR3 is TGCAGCGCGGATCCCGGCAGTACAGATACGCAGTATTTT. Encoded protein: CSADPGSTDTQYF.

J is TRBJ2-2 and V is TRBV7-9; perhaps TRBD1 as D (6 bases). The germline V gene has CDR1 SEHNR and CDR2 FQNEAQ (reference sequence). V shed 5 bases and J shed 1 base, with 8 bases lying between them. The CDR3 loop spans 14 amino acids. This CDR3 is CASSLRGNTGELFF. In DNA, the CDR3 is TGTGCCAGCAGCCTCAGGGGGAACACCGGGGAGCTGTTTTTT.

The chain combines TRBV20-1 with TRBJ2-7; D not resolved. V was shortened by 6 bases and J by 0 bases, with 6 bases between the two germline ends. Germline CDR1 and CDR2: DFQATT and SNEGSKA (reference sequence). The CDR3 has 11 amino acids. CDR3 coding DNA: TGCAGTGCCCCGTACTCCTACGAGCAGTACTTC. It translates to CSAPYSYEQYF.

The chain has TRBV28 and TRBJ2-1; possible D gene TRBD1, 5 bases. The CDR3 covers 14 residues. Germline values: CDR1 MDHEN, CDR2 SYDVKM. The V and J ends lost 4 bases and 9 bases respectively, with 16 bases between them. The CDR3 DNA sequence: TGTGCCAGCAGTTCAGGGAACCGTCTAGGTGAGCAGTTCTTC. As protein: CASSSGNRLGEQFF.

This clone was seen only a few times. The rearrangement joins TRBV14 to TRBJ1-4; TRBD1 is a possible D gene (5 bases). The germline V gene has CDR1 SGHDN and CDR2 FVKESK. V was trimmed by 4 bases and J by 5 bases, leaving 11 bases between them. The CDR3 spans 14 residues. CDR3 loop: CASSRQTGNEKLFF. The CDR3 bases are TGTGCCAGCAGCCGACAGACCGGCAATGAAAAACTGTTTTTT. Full variable domain (remainder filled in from reference TRBV14 and TRBJ1-4): EAGVTQFPSHSVIEKGQTVTLRCDPISGHDNLYWYRRVMGKEIKFLLHFVKESKQDESGMPNNRFLAERTGGTYSTLKVQPAELEDSGVYFCASSRQTGNEKLFFGSGTQLSVL.

The chain recombines TRBV5-4 with TRBJ1-1, with D tentatively TRBD1 (6 bases). CDR1 and CDR2 (germline): SGHNT, YYREEE (reference sequence). The V end lost 5 bases, the J end lost 7 bases, and 21 bases lay between the germline ends. This CDR3 has 15 residues. In DNA, the CDR3 is TGTGCCAGCAGTTCCGCCCCCACTGGACAGAATGAAGCTTTCTTT. Protein product: CASSSAPTGQNEAFF.

There are a few counts of this clone. This chain uses TRBV4-2 with TRBJ1-1; no clear D. Germline V gene data show CDR1 as LGHNA and CDR2 as YNFKEQ. The CDR3 sequence is 14 residues long. V was clipped by 0 bases and J by 5 bases, with 10 bases between them. CDR3 loop: CASSQERGGTEAFF. DNA for the CDR3: TGTGCCAGCAGCCAAGAAAGAGGAGGAACTGAAGCTTTCTTT.

This sequence joins TRBV7-9 and TRBJ2-1; a weak D match, TRBD2 (6 bases). CDR1 and CDR2 from the germline V gene are SEHNR and FQNEAQ (reference sequence). V was trimmed by 3 bases and J by 7 bases, leaving 25 bases between them. This CDR3 comprises 18 residues. The CDR3 sequence: CASSFVRGGLFGINEQFF. For the CDR3, the DNA is TGTGCCAGCAGCTTCGTAAGGGGAGGTTTGTTTGGGATTAATGAGCAGTTCTTC.

This clone was picked up one time. J is TRBJ2-2 and V is TRBV27; maybe TRBD2 (5 bases). CDR1 is MNHEY and CDR2 is SMNVEV in the germline V gene (reference sequence). V lost 8 bases to trimming and J lost 6 bases, with 22 bases between them. This CDR3 is 16 amino acids long. The CDR3 reads CASSPRPGKVPGELFF. CDR3 bases: TGTGCCAGCTCCCCTCGCCCCGGGAAAGTCCCCGGGGAGCTGTTTTTT.

A note on this clone: This CDR3 is also generated by other DNA sequences in the sample. This rearrangement joins TRBV7-2 to TRBJ1-3, with D uncertain. CDR3 length: 12 amino acids. V was clipped by 3 bases and J by 4 bases, with 4 bases between them. CDR1 and CDR2 (germline): SGHTA, FQGNSA. The CDR3 spells CASSFPGNTIYF. CDR3 bases: TGTGCCAGCAGCTTTCCAGGAAACACCATATATTTT.

V usage is TRBV5-1 and J usage is TRBJ2-2, with 7 bases matching TRBD1. CDR1 is SGHRS, CDR2 YFSETQ, per germline. V shed 3 bases and J 7 bases; nucleotides not matched to a gene: 3. This CDR3 region has 13 residues. CDR3 coding DNA: TGCGCCAGCAGCTCGACAGGGATCGGGGAGCTGTTTTTT. Its translation: CASSSTGIGELFF.